These 22 T cell receptor beta chains came from one sample sequenced in a study of CD8 T cells in Susac syndrome. Reverse transcription of about 0.45 to 1 ug RNA used random hexamers. TCRdb reprocessed the immunoSEQ multiplex PCR reads via MiXCR and lists one record per CDR3 protein. The sample yields around 85,000 distinct CDR3 sequences, roughly 94% seen once. The specimen sequenced was CD8+ T cells from PBMCs. The source is a human donor with Susac syndrome.

V is TRBV20-1 and J is TRBJ2-2, with a tentative D call TRBD1 (5 bases). Germline V gene data show CDR1 as DFQATT and CDR2 as SNEGSKA (reference sequence). Trimming took off 1 base at V and 3 bases at J, with 15 bases between the two ends. This CDR3 has 16 amino acids. This chain's CDR3 is CSARVRTLGDTGELFF. The CDR3 DNA follows: TGCAGTGCTAGAGTTAGGACACTCGGTGACACCGGGGAGCTGTTTTTT.

The chain links TRBV6-2 or TRBV6-3 to TRBJ2-1; D is ambiguous. CDR1 and CDR2 (germline): MNHEY, SVGEGT. Trimming removed 2 bases from V and 8 bases from J, with 10 bases in between. The CDR3 runs to 13 residues. CDR3 bases: TGTGCCAGCAGTTACGTTTCGGGCGATGAGCAGTTCTTC. It translates to CASSYVSGDEQFF.

The chain links TRBV19 to TRBJ2-6; D is unclear. The length of the CDR3 is 13 residues. Germline V gene sequence: CDR1 LNHDA, CDR2 SQIVND (reference sequence). Trimming left V 2 bases short and J 1 base short, with 0 bases between. CDR3 in amino acids: CASSISGANVLTF. CDR3 coding DNA: TGTGCCAGTAGTATATCTGGGGCCAACGTCCTGACTTTC.

In this sample, this clonotype turned up once. The V call is TRBV28, the J call TRBJ2-3, with TRBD2 identical over 8 bases. With 3 bases clipped from V and 2 bases from J, the junction kept 7 bases outside the gene matches. This CDR3 comprises 16 residues. Germline V gene data show CDR1 as MDHEN and CDR2 as SYDVKM. The CDR3 protein is CASSFLAGGPTDTQYF. CDR3 bases: TGTGCCAGCAGTTTTTTGGCGGGGGGACCCACAGATACGCAGTATTTT.

This CDR3 is CASSQTGDPGETQYF. The DNA of the CDR3 is TGTGCCAGCAGCCAAACCGGGGACCCAGGGGAGACCCAGTACTTC. The gene calls are TRBV3-1 and TRBJ2-5; D could derive from TRBD1 or TRBD2 (5 bases each). From germline, CDR1 is LGHDT and CDR2 YNNKEL (reference sequence). The V end was cut by 2 bases, the J end by 5 bases, with 15 bases between. The CDR3 runs 15 residues.

The rearrangement joins TRBV13 to TRBJ2-7, with D possibly being TRBD1 (6 bases). The ends were cut back, 2 bases at V and 2 bases at J, with 10 bases in the middle. The germline V gene encodes CDR1 PRHDT and CDR2 FYEKMQ (reference sequence). The CDR3 loop spans 14 amino acids. The CDR3 DNA sequence: TGTGCCAGCAGCTTACCAGGGGCTACCTACGAGCAGTACTTC. This translates into CASSLPGATYEQYF.

The chain uses TRBV20-1 and TRBJ2-7; no clear D. The V gene's germline CDR1 is DFQATT and CDR2 SNEGSKA (reference sequence). Trimming took 6 bases from V and 1 from J, leaving 16 bases between them. The CDR3 runs 14 residues. The CDR3 reads CSAQVPGTSYEQYF. The CDR3 DNA reads TGCAGTGCCCAAGTTCCGGGTACATCCTACGAGCAGTACTTC.

The chain recombines TRBV27 with TRBJ2-7, with D tentatively TRBD1 or TRBD2 (5 bases each). The germline V and J ends were trimmed by 5 bases and 3 bases, with 20 bases remaining between them. The CDR3 sequence is 16 residues long. CDR1 is MNHEY and CDR2 is SMNVEV in the germline V gene (reference sequence). The CDR3 DNA reads as TGTGCCAGCAGTCCGGACCCCCAGGGAGTTTACTACGAGCAGTACTTC. Residues: CASSPDPQGVYYEQYF.

The chain links TRBV7-6 to TRBJ2-6; the D is unclear. Deletions cut 1 base from V and 4 bases from J, with 11 bases between. This CDR3 contains 16 residues. Looked up from germline, CDR1 is SGHVS and CDR2 is FNYEAQ. The CDR3 protein is CASSLGVHTGANVLTF. As DNA, the CDR3 is TGTGCCAGCAGCTTAGGGGTCCACACGGGGGCCAACGTCCTGACTTTC.

The count of this clonotype is one. The chain combines TRBV28 with TRBJ1-1; D gene uncertain. The CDR3 loop spans 14 amino acids. The germline V gene encodes CDR1 MDHEN and CDR2 SYDVKM. Trimming stripped 6 bases from V and 0 bases from J, with 11 bases between. CDR3 coding DNA: TGTGCCAGCAGAATTCTTCTGGTGAACACTGAAGCTTTCTTT. Protein: CASRILLVNTEAFF. Full variable domain (missing parts from reference TRBV28 and TRBJ1-1): DVKVTQSSRYLVKRTGEKVFLECVQDMDHENMFWYRQDPGLGLRLIYFSYDVKMKEKGDIPEGYSVSREKKERFSLILESASTNQTSMYLCASRILLVNTEAFFGQGTRLTVV.

The CDR3 protein is CASSLSLSKYF. The DNA for the CDR3 is TGTGCCAGCAGTTTATCGTTATCAAAATACTTC. This chain connects TRBV27 to TRBJ2-5; D remains unclear. V lost 0 bases and J 14 bases, leaving 10 bases between the germline ends. This CDR3 is built from 11 residues. Germline CDR1 MNHEY, CDR2 SMNVEV (reference sequence).

The rearrangement joins TRBV6-5 to TRBJ2-5; 15 nucleotides match TRBD2. This CDR3 region has 17 residues. With 2 bases clipped from V and 4 bases from J, the junction kept 5 bases outside the gene matches. The germline gives CDR1 MNHEY, CDR2 SVGAGI. This CDR3 is CASSYTRTSGRGETQYF. The CDR3, as DNA: TGTGCCAGCAGTTACACCCGGACTAGCGGGAGGGGAGAGACCCAGTACTTC.

This CDR3 reads CASSLVAEPGLIADTQYF. CDR3 nucleotide sequence: TGTGCCAGCAGCTTAGTAGCGGAACCGGGACTAATCGCAGATACGCAGTATTTT. The gene calls are TRBV7-9 and TRBJ2-3; 7 nucleotides match TRBD2. Germline CDR1 SEHNR, CDR2 FQNEAQ (reference sequence). The junction had 14 bases not matched to a gene; V was cut back by 1 base and J by 4 bases. The CDR3 is 18 amino acids.

V and J are TRBV29-1 and TRBJ2-7; 13 bases are shared with TRBD2. The CDR3 is 19 amino acids. With 7 bases clipped from V and 0 bases from J, the junction kept 18 bases outside the gene matches. Germline CDR1 reads SQVTM; CDR2 reads ANQGSEA. In nucleotides, the CDR3 is TGCAGCGCCCACCTGACAGGGCTGGGGACTAGCGGGGACTCCTACGAGCAGTACTTC. Protein product: CSAHLTGLGTSGDSYEQYF.

The V and J genes are TRBV30 and TRBJ1-1, with 10 bases lining up with TRBD1. CDR3 length: 16 residues. From germline, CDR1 is GTSNPN and CDR2 SVGIG (reference sequence). The ends lost 2 bases at V and 0 bases at J; junction bases unmatched: 6. The CDR3 DNA sequence: TGTGCCTGGAGTCTGGGACAGGGGAACATGAACACTGAAGCTTTCTTT. Its translation: CAWSLGQGNMNTEAFF.

This chain uses TRBV7-9 with TRBJ1-4; D gene uncertain. This CDR3 has 11 residues. The germline CDR1 and CDR2 sequences are SEHNR and FQNEAQ (reference sequence). The ends were cut back, 8 bases at V and 5 bases at J, with 6 bases in the middle. DNA of the CDR3: TGTGCCAGCGAAGAGAATGAAAAACTGTTTTTT. Its protein product is CASEENEKLFF.

CDR3 nucleotide sequence: TGTGCCAGCAGCATCCGTACTAGCAGCCACGAGCAGTACTTC. Encoded protein: CASSIRTSSHEQYF. The V call is TRBV7-2, the J call TRBJ2-7; D is possibly TRBD2 (6 bases). The germline gives CDR1 SGHTA, CDR2 FQGNSA. The CDR3 covers 14 residues. The germline V and J ends were trimmed by 5 bases and 5 bases, with 16 bases remaining between them.

This clonotype was picked up one time. V usage is TRBV15 and J usage is TRBJ2-7; no clear D gene. CDR1 and CDR2 (germline): LNHNV, YYDKDF (reference sequence). Trimming left V 0 bases short and J 0 bases short, with 9 bases between. The CDR3 consists of 15 residues. The CDR3: CATSRDLGSSYEQYF. The CDR3, as DNA: TGTGCCACCAGCAGAGATCTGGGATCCTCCTACGAGCAGTACTTC.

The chain carries TRBV20-1 and TRBJ2-1; a possible D gene is TRBD1 (6 bases). V dropped 0 bases and J dropped 4 bases, with 13 bases sitting between them. In germline, CDR1 is DFQATT, CDR2 SNEGSKA (reference sequence). The CDR3 is 15 residues long. The CDR3 sequence: CSARDLRGQYNEQFF. DNA for the CDR3: TGCAGTGCTAGAGATCTTAGGGGACAATACAATGAGCAGTTCTTC.

The chain links TRBV20-1 to TRBJ2-1; TRBD1 agrees at 9 bases. The CDR3 runs 13 residues. J lost 3 bases, V lost 3 bases, and 0 bases had no gene match. Germline lookup yields CDR1 DFQATT and CDR2 SNEGSKA (reference sequence). The CDR3 DNA reads as TGCAGTGCTAGGACAGGGGGCTACAATGAGCAGTTCTTC. Encoded protein: CSARTGGYNEQFF.

This chain joins TRBV15 and TRBJ1-2, with D possibly TRBD1 on 6 matching bases. CDR1 and CDR2 (germline): LNHNV, YYDKDF (reference sequence). V gave up 1 base and J gave up 8 bases, with 14 bases separating them. This CDR3 contains 14 residues. For the CDR3, the DNA is TGTGCCACCAGCAGAGCGGCAGGGGCTCGCGGCTACACCTTC. Translated, it gives CATSRAAGARGYTF.

V usage is TRBV2 and J usage is TRBJ1-1; 7 positions agree with TRBD1. The CDR3 loop spans 13 amino acids. Per the germline V gene, CDR1 is SNHLY and CDR2 is FYNNEI. With 5 bases clipped from V and 3 bases from J, the junction kept 3 bases outside the gene matches. The chain's CDR3 is CASSRDRDTEAFF. The CDR3 DNA sequence: TGTGCCAGCAGTCGAGACAGGGACACTGAAGCTTTCTTT.